Listed here are 17 T cell receptor beta chains from one sample, sequenced in a study of T cell repertoires in cytomegalovirus infection (dated by TCRdb to the late 2010s). Sequencing used an Illumina HiSeq 1500. TCRdb reprocessed the public reads (quality trimming at Q25 with fastp, clone calling with MiXCR) and kept in-frame beta chains. Rows are combined by CDR3 protein, so each entry shows the most common genes and DNA. This sample lists over 450,000 distinct CDR3 sequences; approximately 10% were detected once. The ten largest account for roughly 10% of the sample. Sequenced: PBMCs. The receptors originated from a human donor in good health (CMV status not recorded). Some clones in this sample may be carry-over from other donors' samples.

This clonotype was recorded many times. The gene calls are TRBV6-1 and TRBJ1-4; unclear D gene. CDR3 length equals 15 residues. The V end lost 7 bases, the J end lost 7 bases, and 19 bases lay between the germline ends. Germline V gene lookup returns CDR1 MNHNS and CDR2 SASEGT. CDR3 sequence (DNA): TGTGCCAGCACCCGACAAGAGGGCTGGGGTGAAAAACTGTTTTTT. Its protein is CASTRQEGWGEKLFF.

The rearrangement links TRBV7-9 to TRBJ1-4; possible D gene TRBD1, 5 bases. This CDR3 region has 15 residues. V was trimmed by 2 bases and J by 7 bases, leaving 14 bases between them. The germline gives CDR1 SEHNR, CDR2 FQNEAQ (reference sequence). The CDR3 region has the DNA TGTGCCAGCAGCTTACAAGGGGCGGAGGGTGAAAAACTGTTTTTT. Its protein product is CASSLQGAEGEKLFF. Based on the CDR3 plus reference TRBV7-9 and TRBJ1-4, the full variable domain is DTGVSQNPRHKITKRGQNVTFRCDPISEHNRLYWYRQTLGQGPEFLTYFQNEAQLEKSRLLSDRFSAERPKGSFSTLEIQRTEQGDSAMYLCASSLQGAEGEKLFFGSGTQLSVL.

This clonotype was counted many times. The chain employs TRBV12-5 and TRBJ2-2; D possibly corresponds to TRBD2 (5 bases). The V gene's germline CDR1 is LGHNT and CDR2 FRNRAP. This CDR3 comprises 23 residues. Trimming cost V 4 bases and J 2 bases, with 35 bases left between them. CDR3 DNA sequence: TGTGCTAGTGGTTCCCACCCCGGAGGCGGGTGGTTCACGGACCACACAAACACCGGGGAGCTGTTTTTT. Protein sequence: CASGSHPGGGWFTDHTNTGELFF.

This clonotype was recorded many times. This chain connects TRBV7-2 to TRBJ2-3; 11 bases map to TRBD2. Germline V gene data show CDR1 as SGHTA and CDR2 as FQGNSA. V was clipped by 4 bases and J by 3 bases; unmatched bases: 9. The CDR3 covers 17 residues. DNA of the CDR3: TGTGCCAGCAGCTCCCCCCGACTAGCGGGGTTTACAGATACGCAGTATTTT. This sequence encodes CASSSPRLAGFTDTQYF.

In this sample, this clonotype turned up many times. The chain employs TRBV7-8 and TRBJ2-7; 7 positions agree with TRBD1. The CDR3 is 15 residues long. V lost 5 bases to trimming and J lost 0 bases; unmatched junction nucleotides: 7. From germline, CDR1 is SGHVS and CDR2 FQNEAQ. CDR3 bases: TGTGCCAGCAGCAACAGGGGCGCCGGCTCCTACGAGCAGTACTTC. Its protein is CASSNRGAGSYEQYF.

The CDR3 is CASSQDGGTSGNTIYF. Written as DNA, the CDR3 is TGCGCCAGCAGCCAAGATGGGGGGACCTCTGGAAACACCATATATTTT. The rearrangement links TRBV4-1 to TRBJ1-3, with a tentative D call TRBD1 (5 bases). The germline V gene has CDR1 MGHRA and CDR2 YSYEKL. Trimming stripped 0 bases from V and 0 bases from J, with 9 bases between. The CDR3 loop spans 16 amino acids.

This rearrangement joins TRBV20-1 to TRBJ1-5, with D unclear. Deletions cut 3 bases from V and 3 bases from J, with 9 bases between. Germline lookup yields CDR1 DFQATT and CDR2 SNEGSKA (reference sequence). The CDR3 consists of 13 residues. CDR3 protein: CSASDAVNQPQHF. In DNA form, the CDR3 reads TGCAGTGCTAGTGACGCTGTCAATCAGCCCCAGCATTTT.

This clonotype came up many times. V and J are TRBV12-5 and TRBJ1-1, with D possibly being TRBD1 (6 bases). V was cut by 4 bases and J by 11 bases, with 14 bases left in between. CDR1 is LGHNT and CDR2 is FRNRAP in the germline V gene. This CDR3 is 12 amino acids long. The CDR3 region is CASGSGGSRAFF. The CDR3 DNA is TGTGCTAGTGGTTCGGGGGGCTCACGGGCTTTCTTT.

This clonotype has a count of ten or more. The chain is built from TRBV20-1 and TRBJ1-5; D ambiguous. Trimming took 3 bases from V and 5 from J, leaving 11 bases between them. Germline V gene sequence: CDR1 DFQATT, CDR2 SNEGSKA (reference sequence). This CDR3 is built from 13 residues. This CDR3 is CSARGSGYQPQHF. CDR3 coding DNA: TGCAGTGCTAGGGGGTCGGGTTATCAGCCCCAGCATTTT.

The chain uses TRBV28 and TRBJ1-1, with a possible D match to TRBD1 (6 bases). CDR3 length: 16 residues. The ends were cut back, 6 bases at V and 1 base at J, with 18 bases in the middle. In germline, CDR1 is MDHEN, CDR2 SYDVKM. The CDR3 bases are TGTGCCAGCAGCCTCGGGGGGGGGCGAGGGAACACTGAAGCTTTCTTT. Translated: CASSLGGGRGNTEAFF.

This clonotype was found many times. This rearrangement joins TRBV6-5 to TRBJ2-5; tentative D call: TRBD1 (6 bases). Trimming took 5 bases from V and 5 from J, leaving 21 bases between them. From germline, CDR1 is MNHEY and CDR2 SVGAGI. CDR3 length: 16 amino acids. The CDR3 sequence is CASSPRPTGGRETQYF. Here the CDR3 DNA reads TGTGCCAGCAGTCCCCGGCCGACAGGCGGACGGGAGACCCAGTACTTC.

This chain joins TRBV28 and TRBJ2-5, with D unclear. The germline V and J ends were trimmed by 7 bases and 5 bases, with 14 bases remaining between them. From germline, CDR1 is MDHEN and CDR2 SYDVKM. The CDR3 covers 13 residues. The CDR3 sequence is CASTRTPGETQYF. The CDR3, as DNA: TGTGCCAGCACAAGAACTCCCGGGGAGACCCAGTACTTC.

In its sample, this clonotype was seen many times. The chain links TRBV7-8 to TRBJ2-7; D uncertain. The CDR3 spans 13 residues. The V end lost 4 bases, the J end lost 0 bases, and 7 bases lay between the germline ends. Germline CDR1 is SGHVS and CDR2 is FQNEAQ. The CDR3 reads CASSSWTSYEQYF. The CDR3 DNA reads TGTGCCAGCAGCTCCTGGACCTCCTACGAGCAGTACTTC.

Many counts were recorded for this clonotype. V and J are TRBV27 and TRBJ2-3; the D gene is possibly TRBD1 (6 bases). CDR3 length: 14 residues. Per germline, CDR1 MNHEY and CDR2 SMNVEV (reference sequence). V lost 9 bases, J lost 1 base, and 14 bases lay in between. The CDR3 protein is CASKRGGGTDTQYF. The DNA for the CDR3 is TGTGCCAGTAAACGAGGGGGTGGCACAGATACGCAGTATTTT.

This clonotype came up many times. V is TRBV5-1 and J is TRBJ1-1, with 8 nucleotides matching TRBD1. The CDR3 is 13 residues long. From germline, CDR1 is SGHRS and CDR2 YFSETQ. V dropped 2 bases and J dropped 8; count of bases not matched to a gene: 5. The CDR3 sequence: CASSFRTGTEAFF. Here the CDR3 DNA reads TGCGCCAGCAGCTTCCGGACAGGGACCGAAGCTTTCTTT.

This clonotype was seen a few times. The genes are TRBV5-1 and TRBJ1-1; a weak D match, TRBD1 (5 bases). V lost 6 bases and J lost 5, with 17 bases in between. The length of the CDR3 is 14 residues. Per the germline V gene, CDR1 is SGHRS and CDR2 is YFSETQ. The CDR3 reads CASTQGGIVTEAFF. In DNA, the CDR3 is TGCGCCAGCACCCAGGGAGGGATTGTAACTGAAGCTTTCTTT.

The rearrangement uses TRBV12-3 or TRBV12-4 and TRBJ1-2, with D possibly being TRBD1 (5 bases). The CDR3 spans 15 residues. The V end was cut by 3 bases, the J end by 8 bases, with 19 bases between. For the CDR3, the DNA is TGTGCCAGCAGTTTGGAACCGGGGGTGGGAGACGGCTACACCTTC. Translating gives CASSLEPGVGDGYTF.